The 26 T cell receptor beta chains given below trace back to one sample, sequenced in a study of blood T cell repertoires in COVID-19. Libraries were prepared by immunoSEQ multiplex PCR; TCRdb keeps only in-frame clonotypes and omits some of them. The top ten hold 2% to 2.5% of the sample, which has some 200,000 clones, 85% to 90% seen once. Sequences were obtained from peripheral blood. These receptors came from a woman in her forties or fifties with acute or convalescent COVID-19.

The chain has TRBV5-5 and TRBJ1-2, with TRBD1 as a possible D gene (6 bases). CDR1 and CDR2 (germline): SGHKS, YYEKEE (reference sequence). Trimming shortened V by 0 bases and J by 7 bases, and 13 bases separated the two germline ends. The CDR3 contains 14 residues. The CDR3 sequence: CASSLDRDIVGYTF. CDR3 DNA sequence: TGTGCCAGCAGCTTGGACAGGGATATAGTTGGCTACACCTTC.

J is TRBJ2-1 and V is TRBV19; D is possibly TRBD1 (6 bases). Germline V gene sequence: CDR1 LNHDA, CDR2 SQIVND (reference sequence). Trimming cost V 3 bases and J 4 bases, with 13 bases left between them. This CDR3 is built from 15 residues. The CDR3 coding sequence is TGTGCCAGTAGTATCGAACAGGGCATTTACAATGAGCAGTTCTTC. Its protein is CASSIEQGIYNEQFF.

CDR3 sequence: CASSPLAGMETQYF. The CDR3 DNA reads as TGTGCCAGCAGCCCACTAGCGGGGATGGAGACCCAGTACTTC. V usage is TRBV7-9 and J usage is TRBJ2-5, with 10 positions matching TRBD2. The CDR3 length is 14 residues. The germline gives CDR1 SEHNR, CDR2 FQNEAQ (reference sequence). V shed 5 bases and J 5 bases; nucleotides not matched to a gene: 5.

This chain uses TRBV27 with TRBJ2-3; the D gene is possibly TRBD1 (5 bases). With 2 bases removed from V and 0 bases from J, the gap between germline ends came to 15 bases. From germline, CDR1 is MNHEY and CDR2 SMNVEV (reference sequence). The length of the CDR3 is 17 residues. CDR3 sequence: CASSLRGPSWSTDTQYF. The CDR3 DNA sequence: TGTGCCAGCAGTTTAAGGGGCCCATCCTGGAGCACAGATACGCAGTATTTT.

V usage is TRBV19 and J usage is TRBJ2-2; 7 bases align to TRBD2. Trimming at V came to 3 bases and at J to 4 bases, leaving 5 bases not matched to a gene. The CDR3 is made up of 15 amino acids. The germline gives CDR1 LNHDA, CDR2 SQIVND (reference sequence). The CDR3 sequence is CASSILADLTGELFF. The CDR3 DNA reads TGTGCCAGTAGTATCCTAGCGGATCTCACCGGGGAGCTGTTTTTT.

The CDR3 region is CASSGGRDNNEQFF. The CDR3 nucleotides are TGTGCCAGTAGTGGAGGGAGGGATAACAATGAGCAGTTCTTC. V usage is TRBV19 and J usage is TRBJ2-1; 7 nucleotides line up with TRBD2. J was trimmed by 5 bases and V by 5 bases; bases with no gene match: 6. Germline values: CDR1 LNHDA, CDR2 SQIVND (reference sequence). The CDR3 consists of 14 residues.

The V call is TRBV9, the J call TRBJ2-1, with TRBD1 matching over 8 bases. CDR3 length: 14 amino acids. Germline V CDR1 and CDR2: SGDLS, YYNGEE. With V trimmed by 2 bases and J by 8 bases, 6 bases remained unmatched. The CDR3 DNA reads TGTGCCAGCAGCGTCCAGGGGGCTTTCTATGAGCAGTTCTTC. Its protein is CASSVQGAFYEQFF.

This clone was seen a handful of times. This chain links TRBV9 with TRBJ1-2, with D unresolved. V gave up 0 bases and J gave up 7 bases, with 7 bases separating them. The CDR3 has 12 residues. Germline V gene sequence: CDR1 SGDLS, CDR2 YYNGEE. The CDR3 coding sequence is TGTGCCAGCAGCGTAGCGGGAGGTGGCTACACCTTC. Protein sequence: CASSVAGGGYTF. The full variable domain, completed using reference TRBV9 and TRBJ1-2, is DSGVTQTPKHLITATGQRVTLRCSPRSGDLSVYWYQQSLDQGLQFLIQYYNGEERAKGNILERFSAQQFPDLHSELNLSSLELGDSALYFCASSVAGGGYTFGSGTRLTVV.

The CDR3 DNA reads as TGTGCCAGCAGCTTAGTTGGCAGGGGAAACGAGCAGTACTTC. Its protein is CASSLVGRGNEQYF. V is TRBV11-3 and J is TRBJ2-7; weak D call: TRBD1 (6 bases). The V gene lost 1 base and the J gene lost 5 bases, with 12 bases spanning the gap. Per the germline V gene, CDR1 is SGHNT and CDR2 is YENEEA. CDR3 length equals 14 residues.

The J gene is TRBJ1-5, the V gene TRBV7-2; 8 positions match TRBD1. The CDR3 length is 15 residues. V lost 4 bases and J lost 6; bases outside the gene matches: 8. Germline CDR1 reads SGHTA; CDR2 reads FQGNSA. The CDR3 DNA reads TGTGCCAGCAGCTGGTTGGACAGGGTGGGTCAGCCCCAGCATTTT. The encoded protein is CASSWLDRVGQPQHF.

The chain employs TRBV9 and TRBJ1-1; TRBD1 agrees at 9 bases. The CDR3 runs 14 residues. CDR1 is SGDLS and CDR2 is YYNGEE in the germline V gene. V trimming: 4 bases; J trimming: 5 bases; junction bases outside the gene matches: 6. CDR3 nucleotides: TGTGCCAGCAGCATCGGACAGGGGAGGACTGAAGCTTTCTTT. It translates to CASSIGQGRTEAFF.

The gene calls are TRBV19 and TRBJ1-1, with 10 bases fitting TRBD1. Trimming at V came to 7 bases and at J to 1 base, leaving 3 bases not matched to a gene. Germline assignment: CDR1 LNHDA and CDR2 SQIVND (reference sequence). CDR3 length: 14 residues. CDR3 loop: CASNRDRGNTEAFF. CDR3 bases: TGTGCCAGTAACCGGGACAGGGGGAACACTGAAGCTTTCTTT.

This clone was seen a single time. Other DNA sequences in the sample encode the same CDR3. The chain links TRBV11-3 to TRBJ2-3; D is unclear. Germline V gene sequence: CDR1 SGHNT, CDR2 YENEEA. CDR3 length: 11 amino acids. Trimming took 6 bases from V and 3 from J, leaving 4 bases between them. CDR3 sequence: CASSSTDTQYF. In nucleotides, the CDR3 is TGTGCCAGCAGTTCGACAGATACGCAGTATTTT.

The chain recombines TRBV7-9 with TRBJ2-7; D may be TRBD1 (5 bases). This CDR3 is 15 amino acids long. Per the germline V gene, CDR1 is SEHNR and CDR2 is FQNEAQ (reference sequence). Between the trimmed V and J ends, which lost 5 bases and 5 bases, there was a span of 19 bases. The CDR3 DNA is TGTGCCAGCAGCCCAGCAGGCAGGGCCGAGGACGAGCAGTACTTC. Amino acid sequence: CASSPAGRAEDEQYF.

The table lists this clone with a few counts. This chain joins TRBV11-3 and TRBJ2-5; 7 bases fit TRBD1. Germline-derived CDR1 and CDR2 are SGHNT and YENEEA. The ends lost 5 bases at V and 0 bases at J; junction bases unmatched: 3. This CDR3 has 14 residues. CDR3 protein: CASSKGGYQETQYF. CDR3 DNA: TGTGCCAGCAGCAAAGGGGGCTACCAAGAGACCCAGTACTTC.

The sample holds a few counts of this clone. The gene calls are TRBV30 and TRBJ2-7; maybe TRBD2 (5 bases). This CDR3 is built from 12 residues. The V gene's germline CDR1 is GTSNPN and CDR2 SVGIG (reference sequence). Between the trimmed V and J ends, which lost 5 bases and 0 bases, there was a span of 8 bases. In nucleotides, the CDR3 is TGTGCCTGGGGGCTAGCCTCCTACGAGCAGTACTTC. Translating gives CAWGLASYEQYF.

The chain couples TRBV6-6 to TRBJ2-1; possible D gene TRBD1, 7 bases. Trimming took off 6 bases at V and 10 bases at J, with 13 bases between the two ends. This CDR3 comprises 12 residues. Germline V lookup: CDR1 MNHNY, CDR2 SVGAGI (reference sequence). The CDR3 spells CASSYQGGEQFF. CDR3 DNA: TGTGCCAGCAGCTATCAGGGGGGCGAGCAGTTCTTC.

This clone has a single count. The rearrangement links TRBV5-1 to TRBJ2-1; 8 nucleotides match TRBD2. The CDR3 loop spans 19 amino acids. Trimming cost V 5 bases and J 8 bases; bases outside gene matches: 24. CDR1 and CDR2 (germline): SGHRS, YFSETQ. The DNA for the CDR3 is TGCGCCAGCAGTAATAGGACACGCACCGGACTAGCTCTACGGGATGAGCAGTTCTTC. Protein: CASSNRTRTGLALRDEQFF.

The chain combines TRBV11-3 with TRBJ2-3; tentative D call: TRBD2 (6 bases). V was shortened by 3 bases and J by 5 bases, with 15 bases between the two germline ends. The CDR3 runs to 15 residues. Germline V gene data show CDR1 as SGHNT and CDR2 as YENEEA. Here the CDR3 reads CASSFGSGPRDTQYF. In nucleotides, the CDR3 is TGTGCCAGCAGCTTTGGTAGCGGCCCCCGAGATACGCAGTATTTT.

The CDR3, as DNA: TGTGCCAGCAGGTACACAGGGGATCAGCCCCAGCATTTT. Its translation is CASRYTGDQPQHF. The chain couples TRBV2 to TRBJ1-5; 7 nucleotides align to TRBD1. Looked up from germline, CDR1 is SNHLY and CDR2 is FYNNEI. This CDR3 region has 13 residues. The trim removed 6 bases at V and 5 bases at J, leaving 4 bases unmatched.

The genes are TRBV4-1 and TRBJ1-1; no clear D gene. V was shortened by 1 base and J by 4 bases, with 10 bases between the two germline ends. Germline CDR1 is MGHRA and CDR2 is YSYEKL. There are 14 residues in the CDR3. The CDR3: CASSQGHLATEAFF. The CDR3 DNA reads TGCGCCAGCAGCCAAGGTCACCTGGCCACTGAAGCTTTCTTT.

The rearrangement joins TRBV24-1 to TRBJ2-1; 14 bases match TRBD2. V was pared by 4 bases and J by 8 bases, with 6 bases of the junction left unmatched. CDR1 is KGHDR and CDR2 is SFDVKD in the germline V gene. The CDR3 length is 16 residues. The CDR3 bases are TGTGCCACCAGTGACCTGGGACTAGCGGGAGTCTATGAGCAGTTCTTC. It is translated as CATSDLGLAGVYEQFF.

V usage is TRBV9 and J usage is TRBJ1-3, with a tentative D call TRBD1 (6 bases). Trimming left V 0 bases short and J 4 bases short, with 14 bases between. The CDR3 has 16 amino acids. CDR1 is SGDLS, CDR2 YYNGEE, per germline. CDR3 region: CASSVDGQGRGNTIYF. In nucleotides, the CDR3 is TGTGCCAGCAGCGTAGATGGGCAGGGGAGAGGAAACACCATATATTTT.

The V and J genes are TRBV2 and TRBJ2-5, with 8 bases identical to TRBD1. The ends lost 7 bases at V and 7 bases at J; junction bases unmatched: 2. Germline-derived CDR1 and CDR2 are SNHLY and FYNNEI. The CDR3 runs to 11 residues. CDR3 loop: CASTTGVTQYF. The CDR3 region has the DNA TGTGCCAGCACGACAGGGGTGACCCAGTACTTC. Combining the CDR3 with reference TRBV2 and TRBJ2-5 gives the whole variable domain EPEVTQTPSHQVTQMGQEVILRCVPISNHLYFYWYRQILGQKVEFLVSFYNNEISEKSEIFDDQFSVERPDGSNFTLKIRSTKLEDSAMYFCASTTGVTQYFGPGTRLLVL.

V usage is TRBV19 and J usage is TRBJ1-5; a weak D match, TRBD1 (5 bases). The V gene's germline CDR1 is LNHDA and CDR2 SQIVND (reference sequence). The CDR3 sequence is 15 residues long. The V end was cut by 2 bases, the J end by 11 bases, with 19 bases between. Written as DNA, the CDR3 is TGTGCCAGTAGTATATCGGCAGGGCCCTCGAGAACCCAGCATTTT. Protein sequence: CASSISAGPSRTQHF.

This chain uses TRBV10-3 with TRBJ2-1, with 15 bases identical to TRBD2. Trimming removed 0 bases from V and 5 bases from J; junction bases left unmatched: 8. Germline CDR1 is ENHRY and CDR2 is SYGVKD. This CDR3 spans 19 amino acids. The CDR3 here is CAISESGTSGGYSNNEQFF. CDR3 coding DNA: TGTGCCATCAGTGAGTCGGGGACTAGCGGGGGGTACTCAAACAATGAGCAGTTCTTC.